This entry lists 6 T cell receptor beta chains sequenced from one sample in a study of T cell repertoires in cytomegalovirus infection. From the reads, TCRdb called clonotypes with MiXCR, one entry per CDR3 protein. This sample yields under 850,000 distinct CDR3 sequences, of which 35% to 45% are seen a single time; about 2.8% belongs to the top ten. The source material was PBMCs. The receptors come from a human donor in good health (CMV status not recorded). Some clones in this sample may be carry-over from other donors' samples.

V usage is TRBV19 and J usage is TRBJ1-4; TRBD1 aligns across 7 bases. V shed 3 bases and J 0 bases; nucleotides not matched to a gene: 4. The germline CDR1 and CDR2 sequences are LNHDA and SQIVND (reference sequence). CDR3 length: 16 amino acids. As DNA, the CDR3 is TGTGCCAGTAGTATGGGACAGATGACAACTAATGAAAAACTGTTTTTT. This gives the protein CASSMGQMTTNEKLFF.

As for this clonotype: A much larger clone sits a single nucleotide away, making a read error possible. The chain carries TRBV7-8 and TRBJ2-7, with D tentatively TRBD1 (6 bases). V was shortened by 5 bases and J by 5 bases, with 16 bases between the two germline ends. The CDR3 is made up of 14 amino acids. Germline loops: CDR1 SGHVS, CDR2 FQNEAQ. CDR3 coding DNA: TGTGCCAGCAGCACTTGGGACATGGGCCACGAGCAGTACTTC. Residues: CASSTWDMGHEQYF.

The CDR3 bases are TGTGCCAGCAGCCACGAACTAGCGGGGGGGATAAAAAACATTCAGTACTTC. This sequence encodes CASSHELAGGIKNIQYF. J is TRBJ2-4 and V is TRBV7-8; 13 bases agree with TRBD2. In germline, CDR1 is SGHVS, CDR2 FQNEAQ. The CDR3 runs to 17 residues. The V and J ends lost 5 bases and 4 bases, in that order; junction bases with no gene match: 8.

The V gene is TRBV29-1, the J gene TRBJ2-7; TRBD1 might be the D (5 bases). The CDR3 spans 11 residues. CDR1 and CDR2 from the germline V gene are SQVTM and ANQGSEA. Trimming left V 4 bases short and J 2 bases short, with 6 bases between. The CDR3 loop is CSVAGTYEQYF. The CDR3 DNA is TGCAGCGTTGCAGGGACCTACGAGCAGTACTTC.

This clonotype occurred many times. The V call is TRBV27, the J call TRBJ2-1; a weak D match, TRBD1 (6 bases). Germline CDR1 is MNHEY and CDR2 is SMNVEV (reference sequence). V shed 1 base and J shed 0 bases, with 13 bases lying between them. This CDR3 has 17 amino acids. The CDR3 coding sequence is TGTGCCAGCAGTTTATTGCCTAGCAGGGGCTCCTACAATGAGCAGTTCTTC. This encodes CASSLLPSRGSYNEQFF.

This clonotype was seen ten or more times. This sequence joins TRBV7-2 and TRBJ2-6; D tentatively fits TRBD1 or TRBD2 (5 bases each). The CDR3 runs to 15 residues. Germline CDR1 and CDR2: SGHTA and FQGNSA. The ends were cut back, 5 bases at V and 4 bases at J, with 12 bases in the middle. CDR3 sequence reads: CASSPGGSGANVLTF. The DNA for the CDR3 is TGTGCCAGCAGCCCTGGGGGTTCGGGGGCCAACGTCCTGACTTTC. The variable domain in full, with the rest retrieved from reference TRBV7-2 and TRBJ2-6, is GAGVSQSPSNKVTEKGKDVELRCDPISGHTALYWYRQSLGQGLEFLIYFQGNSAPDKSGLPSDRFSAERTGGSVSTLTIQRTQQEDSAVYLCASSPGGSGANVLTFGAGSRLTVL.